A single T cell receptor (beta chain) is shown here with its context. The data stem from a study of CD8+ T cells in alopecia areata. Background on the study: Treated patients were given 5 to 10 mg oral tofacitinib twice daily.

The CDR3 spans 11 residues. The germline V gene has CDR1 SQVTM and CDR2 ANQGSEA. Trimming took 4 bases from V and 0 from J, leaving 4 bases between them. Sequencing used cDNA as its template, made by extracting RNA and reverse transcribing it. Data came from immunoSEQ multiplex PCR; TCRdb stores just in-frame clones and leaves some out. The data hold hundreds of thousands of clones, with over 60% observed a single time. The sample's treatment: oral pan-JAK inhibitor, 5-10 mg twice daily. Sequencing used CD4+ T cells sorted from blood, obtained between weeks 44 and 45, from a patient treated with tofacitinib. The V and J genes are TRBV29-1 and TRBJ2-7; D is unclear. This receptor was identified in a human donor with alopecia areata. The CDR3 protein is CSVGLSYEQYF. CDR3 nucleotide sequence: TGCAGCGTTGGCCTCTCCTACGAGCAGTACTTC.